The sequence of this T cell receptor (beta chain) was determined in a study of blood T cell repertoires in COVID-19. The wider study: PBMCs, B-cell-depleted T cells, or T cells were the source of the cDNA or gDNA that made up the material.

With V trimmed by 4 bases and J by 7 bases, 8 bases remained unmatched. The germline V gene has CDR1 SGHAT and CDR2 FQNNGV. The CDR3 totals 17 residues. Across 20 to 25 US areas, participants ranged in age from roughly 18 to 95 years. Original analysis: For nucleated cells, counts were estimated from reference gene primer amplification. Data came from immunoSEQ multiplex PCR; TCRdb stores just in-frame clones and leaves some out. V and J calls and clone size are copied from that table; D and trimming were computed from the DNA. The sample has some 390,000 clones; roughly 91% are singletons. Material for sequencing was PBMCs or T cells enriched from blood (not recorded which). This chain connects TRBV11-2 to TRBJ1-6; 12 nucleotides match TRBD1. The sequence derives from a woman aged 30 to 39 who had recovered from COVID-19. The CDR3 loop reads CASSSGTGGPKNSPLHF. The DNA of the CDR3 is TGTGCCAGCAGCTCCGGGACAGGGGGCCCAAAGAATTCACCCCTCCACTTT. Complete variable domain (other parts from reference TRBV11-2 and TRBJ1-6): EAGVAQSPRYKIIEKRQSVAFWCNPISGHATLYWYQQILGQGPKLLIQFQNNGVVDDSQLPKDRFSAERLKGVDSTLKIQPAKLEDSAVYLCASSSGTGGPKNSPLHFGNGTRLTVT.